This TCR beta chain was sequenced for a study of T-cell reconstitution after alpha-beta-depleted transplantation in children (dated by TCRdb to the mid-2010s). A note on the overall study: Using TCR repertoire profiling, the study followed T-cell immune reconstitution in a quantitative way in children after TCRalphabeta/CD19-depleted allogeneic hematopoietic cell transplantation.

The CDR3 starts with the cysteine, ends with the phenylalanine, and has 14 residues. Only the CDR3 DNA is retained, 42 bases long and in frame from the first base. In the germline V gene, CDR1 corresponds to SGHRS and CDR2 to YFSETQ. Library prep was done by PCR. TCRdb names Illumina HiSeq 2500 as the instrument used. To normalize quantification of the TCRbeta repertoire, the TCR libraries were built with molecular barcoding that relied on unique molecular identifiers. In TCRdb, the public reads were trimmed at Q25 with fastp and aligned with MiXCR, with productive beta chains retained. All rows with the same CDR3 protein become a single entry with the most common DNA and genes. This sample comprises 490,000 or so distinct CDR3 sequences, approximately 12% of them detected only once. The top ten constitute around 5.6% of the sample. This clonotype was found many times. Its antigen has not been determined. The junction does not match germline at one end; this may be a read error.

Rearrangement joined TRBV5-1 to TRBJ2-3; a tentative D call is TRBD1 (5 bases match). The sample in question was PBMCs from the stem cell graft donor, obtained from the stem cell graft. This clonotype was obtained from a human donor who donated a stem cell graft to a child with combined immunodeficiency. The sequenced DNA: TGTGCCAGCAGCTTGGCAGGGTTGACAGATACGCAGTATTTT. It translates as CASSLAGLTDTQYF.